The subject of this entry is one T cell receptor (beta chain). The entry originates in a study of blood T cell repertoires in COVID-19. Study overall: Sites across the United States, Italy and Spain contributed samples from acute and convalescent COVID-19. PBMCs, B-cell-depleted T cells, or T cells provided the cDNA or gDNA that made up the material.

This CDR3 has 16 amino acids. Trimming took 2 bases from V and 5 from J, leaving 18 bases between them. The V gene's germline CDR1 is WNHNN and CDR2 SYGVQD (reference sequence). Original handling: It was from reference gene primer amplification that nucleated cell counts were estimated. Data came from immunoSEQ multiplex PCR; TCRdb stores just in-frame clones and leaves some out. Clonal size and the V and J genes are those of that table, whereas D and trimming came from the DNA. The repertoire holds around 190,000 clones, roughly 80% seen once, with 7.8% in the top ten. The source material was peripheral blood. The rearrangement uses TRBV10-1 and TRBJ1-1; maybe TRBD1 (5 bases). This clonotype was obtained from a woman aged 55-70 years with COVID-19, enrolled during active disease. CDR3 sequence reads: CASSEHPGGEGTEAFF. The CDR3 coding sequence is TGCGCCAGCAGTGAGCACCCCGGGGGAGAAGGGACTGAAGCTTTCTTT.